This note documents a single TCR beta chain sequence. Its matching antigen is unknown. The sample originates from a study of T cell responses to AZD1222 COVID-19 vaccine. Overall study findings and caveats: Donor demographics were predominantly white British with a female majority; clonal diversity may be underestimated. Close to half of spike-specific TCRs reportedly recognize unmutated variant regions.

V was pared by 5 bases and J by 1 base, with 6 bases of the junction left unmatched. Per germline, CDR1 SGHVS and CDR2 FQNEAQ. This CDR3 is built from 15 residues. Data came from immunoSEQ multiplex PCR; TCRdb stores just in-frame clones and leaves some out. The sample has 150,000 to 200,000 clones; around 85% are singletons. The source of this sequence is an adult who received the AZD1222 COVID-19 vaccine. This chain uses TRBV7-8 with TRBJ1-1; 8 bases agree with TRBD1. The material sequenced was peripheral blood, taken 28 days after the second AZD1222 dose. CDR3: CASSPRQGRNTEAFF. In nucleotides, the CDR3 is TGTGCCAGCAGCCCGCGACAGGGGAGGAACACTGAAGCTTTCTTT.